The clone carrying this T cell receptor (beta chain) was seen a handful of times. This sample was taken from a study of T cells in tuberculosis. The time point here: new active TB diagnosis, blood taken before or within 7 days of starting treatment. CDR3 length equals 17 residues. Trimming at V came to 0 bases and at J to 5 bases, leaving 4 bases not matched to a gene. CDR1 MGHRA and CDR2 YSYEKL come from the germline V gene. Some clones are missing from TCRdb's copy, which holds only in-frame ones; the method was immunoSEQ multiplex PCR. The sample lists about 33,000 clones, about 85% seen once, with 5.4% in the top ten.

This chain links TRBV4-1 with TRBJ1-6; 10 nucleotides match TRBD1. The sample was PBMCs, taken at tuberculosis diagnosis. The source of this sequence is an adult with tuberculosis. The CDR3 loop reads CASSQDRQGANNSPLHF. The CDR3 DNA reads TGCGCCAGCAGCCAAGATCGACAGGGGGCAAATAATTCACCCCTCCACTTT.